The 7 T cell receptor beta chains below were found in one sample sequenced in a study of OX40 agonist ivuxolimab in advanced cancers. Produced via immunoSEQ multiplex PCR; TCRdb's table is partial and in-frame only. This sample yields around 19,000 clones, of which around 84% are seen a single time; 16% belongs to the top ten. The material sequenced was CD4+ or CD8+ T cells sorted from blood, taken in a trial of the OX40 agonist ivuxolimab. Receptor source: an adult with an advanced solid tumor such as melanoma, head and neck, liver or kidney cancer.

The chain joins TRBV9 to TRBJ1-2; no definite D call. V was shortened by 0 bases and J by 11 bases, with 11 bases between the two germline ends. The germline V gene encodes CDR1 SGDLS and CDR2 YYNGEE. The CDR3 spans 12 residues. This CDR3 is CASSVGAGWYTF. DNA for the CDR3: TGTGCCAGCAGCGTAGGGGCGGGGTGGTACACCTTC.

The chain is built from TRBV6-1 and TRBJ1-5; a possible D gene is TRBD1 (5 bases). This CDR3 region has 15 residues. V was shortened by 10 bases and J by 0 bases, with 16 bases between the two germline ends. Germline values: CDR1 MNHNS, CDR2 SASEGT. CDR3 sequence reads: CATQARGLSNQPQHF. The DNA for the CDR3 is TGTGCCACCCAGGCCCGGGGACTTAGCAATCAGCCCCAGCATTTT.

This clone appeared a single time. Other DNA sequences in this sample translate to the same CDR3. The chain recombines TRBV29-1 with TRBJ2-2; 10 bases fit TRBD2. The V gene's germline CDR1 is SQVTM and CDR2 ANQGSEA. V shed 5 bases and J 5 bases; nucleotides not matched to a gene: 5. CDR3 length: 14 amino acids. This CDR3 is CSVLAGEGTGELFF. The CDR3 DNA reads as TGCAGCGTTCTAGCGGGAGAGGGTACCGGGGAGCTGTTTTTT.

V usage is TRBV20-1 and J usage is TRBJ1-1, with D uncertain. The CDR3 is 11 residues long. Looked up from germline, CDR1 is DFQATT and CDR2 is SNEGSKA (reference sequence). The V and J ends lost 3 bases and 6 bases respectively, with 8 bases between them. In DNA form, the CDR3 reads TGCAGTGCTAGGGGGTACTCTGAAGCTTTCTTT. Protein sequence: CSARGYSEAFF.

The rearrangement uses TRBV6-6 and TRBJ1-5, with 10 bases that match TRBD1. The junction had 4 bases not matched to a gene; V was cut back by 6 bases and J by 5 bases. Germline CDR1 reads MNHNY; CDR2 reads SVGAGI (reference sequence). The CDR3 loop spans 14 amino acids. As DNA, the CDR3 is TGTGCCAGCAGAGGGACAGGGGAAGATCAGCCCCAGCATTTT. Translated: CASRGTGEDQPQHF.

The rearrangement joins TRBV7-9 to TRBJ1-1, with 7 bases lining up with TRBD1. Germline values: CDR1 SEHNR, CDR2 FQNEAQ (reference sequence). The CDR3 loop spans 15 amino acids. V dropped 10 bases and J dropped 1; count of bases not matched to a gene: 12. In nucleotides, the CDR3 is TGTGCCACCCGCATTGCAGGGGGTGCGAACACTGAAGCTTTCTTT. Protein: CATRIAGGANTEAFF.

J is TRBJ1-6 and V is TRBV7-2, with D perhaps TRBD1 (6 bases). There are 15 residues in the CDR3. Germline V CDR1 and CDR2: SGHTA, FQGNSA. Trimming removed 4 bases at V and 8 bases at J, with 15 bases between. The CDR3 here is CASSWAGEVDSPLHF. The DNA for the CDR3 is TGTGCCAGCAGCTGGGCAGGGGAAGTTGATTCACCCCTCCACTTT.